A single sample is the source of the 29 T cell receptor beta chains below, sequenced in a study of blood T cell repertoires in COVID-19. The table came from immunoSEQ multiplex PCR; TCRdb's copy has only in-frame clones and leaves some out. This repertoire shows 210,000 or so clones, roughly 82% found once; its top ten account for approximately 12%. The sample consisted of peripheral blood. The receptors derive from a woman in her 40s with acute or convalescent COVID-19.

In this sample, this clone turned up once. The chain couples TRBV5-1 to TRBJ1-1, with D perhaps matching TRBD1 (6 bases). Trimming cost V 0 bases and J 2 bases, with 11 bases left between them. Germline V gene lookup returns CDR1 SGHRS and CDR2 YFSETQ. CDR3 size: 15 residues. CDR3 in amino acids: CASSLGWTANTEAFF. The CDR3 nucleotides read TGCGCCAGCAGCTTGGGTTGGACAGCTAACACTGAAGCTTTCTTT.

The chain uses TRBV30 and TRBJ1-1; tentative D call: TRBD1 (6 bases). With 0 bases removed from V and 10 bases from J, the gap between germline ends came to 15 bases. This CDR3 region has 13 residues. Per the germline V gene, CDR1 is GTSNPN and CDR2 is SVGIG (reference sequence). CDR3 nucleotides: TGTGCCTGGAGTGTCGCCGGGGGGGCCCGAGCTTTCTTT. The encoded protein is CAWSVAGGARAFF.

The CDR3 DNA reads TGTGCCAGCAGTTCCAGCGGGAGAGGGGCCTACGAGCAGTACTTC. This translates into CASSSSGRGAYEQYF. The chain is built from TRBV27 and TRBJ2-7, with TRBD2 identical over 8 bases. V shed 4 bases, J shed 2 bases, and the junction held 7 bases outside the gene matches. The CDR3 has 15 amino acids. Germline V gene sequence: CDR1 MNHEY, CDR2 SMNVEV (reference sequence).

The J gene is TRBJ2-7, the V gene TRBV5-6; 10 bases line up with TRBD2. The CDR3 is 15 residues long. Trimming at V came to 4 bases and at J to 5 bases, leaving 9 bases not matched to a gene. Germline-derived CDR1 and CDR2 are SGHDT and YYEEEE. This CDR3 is CASSHQGLASHEQYF. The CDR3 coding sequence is TGTGCCAGCAGCCATCAGGGACTAGCGAGCCACGAGCAGTACTTC.

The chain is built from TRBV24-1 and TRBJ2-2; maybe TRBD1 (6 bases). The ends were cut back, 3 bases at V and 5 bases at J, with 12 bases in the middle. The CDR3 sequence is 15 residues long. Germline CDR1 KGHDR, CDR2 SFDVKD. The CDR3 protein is CATSDPGRGTGELFF. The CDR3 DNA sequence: TGTGCCACCAGTGATCCCGGCAGGGGAACCGGGGAGCTGTTTTTT.

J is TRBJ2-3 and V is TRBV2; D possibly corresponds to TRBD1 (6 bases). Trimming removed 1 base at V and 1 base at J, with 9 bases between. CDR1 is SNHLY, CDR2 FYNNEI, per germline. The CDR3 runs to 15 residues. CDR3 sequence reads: CASSEGGRGTDTQYF. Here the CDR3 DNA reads TGTGCCAGCAGTGAAGGGGGGCGAGGCACAGATACGCAGTATTTT. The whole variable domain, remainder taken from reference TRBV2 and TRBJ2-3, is EPEVTQTPSHQVTQMGQEVILRCVPISNHLYFYWYRQILGQKVEFLVSFYNNEISEKSEIFDDQFSVERPDGSNFTLKIRSTKLEDSAMYFCASSEGGRGTDTQYFGPGTRLTVL.

CDR3 nucleotides: TGTGCCAGCAGTTTCGAGAATGAGCAGTTCTTC. This sequence encodes CASSFENEQFF. This sequence joins TRBV12-3 or TRBV12-4 and TRBJ2-1; D remains unclear. Deletions cut 3 bases from V and 7 bases from J, with 4 bases between. CDR3 length: 11 amino acids.

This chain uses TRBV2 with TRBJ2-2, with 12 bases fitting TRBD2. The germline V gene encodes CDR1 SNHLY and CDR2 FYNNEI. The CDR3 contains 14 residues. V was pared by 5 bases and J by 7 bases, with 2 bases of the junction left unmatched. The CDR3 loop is CASSRLAGDGELFF. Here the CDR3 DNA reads TGTGCCAGCAGTCGACTAGCGGGGGACGGGGAGCTGTTTTTT. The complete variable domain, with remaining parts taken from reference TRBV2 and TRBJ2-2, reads EPEVTQTPSHQVTQMGQEVILRCVPISNHLYFYWYRQILGQKVEFLVSFYNNEISEKSEIFDDQFSVERPDGSNFTLKIRSTKLEDSAMYFCASSRLAGDGELFFGEGSRLTVL.

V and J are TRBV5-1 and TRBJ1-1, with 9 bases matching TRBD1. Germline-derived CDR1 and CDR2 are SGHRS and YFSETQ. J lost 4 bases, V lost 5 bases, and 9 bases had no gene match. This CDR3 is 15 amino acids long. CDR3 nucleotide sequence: TGCGCCAGCAGTACTTTGACAGGGGGGAGCACTGAAGCTTTCTTT. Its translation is CASSTLTGGSTEAFF.

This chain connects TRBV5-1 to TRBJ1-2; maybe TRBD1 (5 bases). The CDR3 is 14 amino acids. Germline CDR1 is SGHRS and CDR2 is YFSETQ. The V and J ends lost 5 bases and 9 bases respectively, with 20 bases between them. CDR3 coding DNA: TGCGCCAGCAGATCCGGGCCGGGGGAGTTGAGCTACACCTTC. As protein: CASRSGPGELSYTF.

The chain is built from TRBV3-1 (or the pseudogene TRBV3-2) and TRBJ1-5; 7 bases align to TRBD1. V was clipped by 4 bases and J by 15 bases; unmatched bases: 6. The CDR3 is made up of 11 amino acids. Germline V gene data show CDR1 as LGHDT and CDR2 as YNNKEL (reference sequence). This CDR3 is CASSPLPGGHF. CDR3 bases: TGTGCCAGCAGCCCCCTACCAGGGGGGCATTTT.

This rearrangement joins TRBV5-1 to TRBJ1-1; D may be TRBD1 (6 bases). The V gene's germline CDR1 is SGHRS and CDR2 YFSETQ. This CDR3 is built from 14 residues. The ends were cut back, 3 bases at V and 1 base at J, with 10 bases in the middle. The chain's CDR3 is CASSWGQGNTEAFF. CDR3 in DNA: TGCGCCAGCAGCTGGGGGCAGGGGAACACTGAAGCTTTCTTT.

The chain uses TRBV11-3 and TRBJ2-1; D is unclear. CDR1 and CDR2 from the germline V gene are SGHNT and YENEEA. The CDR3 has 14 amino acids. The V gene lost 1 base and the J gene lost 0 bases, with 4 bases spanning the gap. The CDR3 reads CASSLAGSYNEQFF. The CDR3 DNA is TGTGCCAGCAGCTTAGCGGGCTCCTACAATGAGCAGTTCTTC.

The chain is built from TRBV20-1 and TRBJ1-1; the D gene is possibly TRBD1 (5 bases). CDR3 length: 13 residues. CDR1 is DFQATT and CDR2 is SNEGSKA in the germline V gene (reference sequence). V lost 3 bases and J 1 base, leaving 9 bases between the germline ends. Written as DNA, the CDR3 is TGCAGTGCTAGTCAACAGGCGAACACTGAAGCTTTCTTT. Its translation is CSASQQANTEAFF.

The CDR3 loop is CASSLKGQGAKAKNIQYF. Written as DNA, the CDR3 is TGCGCCAGCAGCTTGAAGGGACAGGGGGCTAAGGCCAAAAACATTCAGTACTTC. V usage is TRBV5-1 and J usage is TRBJ2-4; the match to TRBD1 covers 12 bases. Germline V gene lookup returns CDR1 SGHRS and CDR2 YFSETQ. The CDR3 length is 18 residues. The junction had 6 bases not matched to a gene; V was cut back by 1 base and J by 1 base.

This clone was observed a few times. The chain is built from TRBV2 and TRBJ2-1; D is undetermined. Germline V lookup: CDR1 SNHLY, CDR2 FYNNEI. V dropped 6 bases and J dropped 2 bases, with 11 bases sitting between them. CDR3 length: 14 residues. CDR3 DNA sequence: TGTGCCAGCAGATTGGCCTTGACCTACAATGAGCAGTTCTTC. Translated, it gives CASRLALTYNEQFF.

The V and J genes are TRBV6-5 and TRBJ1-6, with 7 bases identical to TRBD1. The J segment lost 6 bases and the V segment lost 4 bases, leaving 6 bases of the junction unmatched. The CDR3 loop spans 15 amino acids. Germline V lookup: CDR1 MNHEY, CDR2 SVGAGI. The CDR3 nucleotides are TGTGCCAGCAGTTTTCAGGGACAGCTTAATTCACCCCTCCACTTT. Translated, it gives CASSFQGQLNSPLHF.

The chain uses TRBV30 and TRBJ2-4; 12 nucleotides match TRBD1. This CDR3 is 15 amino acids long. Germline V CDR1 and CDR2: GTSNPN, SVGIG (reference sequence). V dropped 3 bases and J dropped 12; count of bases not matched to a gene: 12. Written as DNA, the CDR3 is TGTGCCTGGAGGGGGACAGGGGGCGCAGCGGGACGTCAGTACTTC. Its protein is CAWRGTGGAAGRQYF.

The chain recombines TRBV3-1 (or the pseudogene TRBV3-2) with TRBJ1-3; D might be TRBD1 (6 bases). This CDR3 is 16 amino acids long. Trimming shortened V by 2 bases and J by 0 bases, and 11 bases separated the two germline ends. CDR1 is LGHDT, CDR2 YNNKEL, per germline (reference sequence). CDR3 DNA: TGTGCCAGCAGCCAACAGGACAGACGCTCTGGAAACACCATATATTTT. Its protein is CASSQQDRRSGNTIYF.

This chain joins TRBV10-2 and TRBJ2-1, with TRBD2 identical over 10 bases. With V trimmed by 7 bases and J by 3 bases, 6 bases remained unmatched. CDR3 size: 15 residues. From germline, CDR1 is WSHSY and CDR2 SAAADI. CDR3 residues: CASKQAGGIYNEQFF. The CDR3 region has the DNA TGCGCCAGCAAGCAAGCGGGAGGGATCTACAATGAGCAGTTCTTC.

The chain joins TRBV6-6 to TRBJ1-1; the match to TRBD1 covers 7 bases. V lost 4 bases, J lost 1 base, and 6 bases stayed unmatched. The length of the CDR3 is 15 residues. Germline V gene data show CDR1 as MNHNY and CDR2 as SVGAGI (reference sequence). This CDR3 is CASSSGDRANTEAFF. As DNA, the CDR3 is TGTGCCAGCAGTTCGGGGGACAGAGCGAACACTGAAGCTTTCTTT.

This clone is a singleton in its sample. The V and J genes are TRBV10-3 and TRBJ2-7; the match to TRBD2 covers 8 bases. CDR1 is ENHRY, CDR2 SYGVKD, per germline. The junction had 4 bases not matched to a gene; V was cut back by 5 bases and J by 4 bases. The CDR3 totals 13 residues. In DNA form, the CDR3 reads TGTGCCATCAGTCCAACGGGGGGGTACGAGCAGTACTTC. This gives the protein CAISPTGGYEQYF.

The DNA for the CDR3 is TGCGCCAGCAGCCGGCCACTAGCGGGAGGGGCGGATACGCAGTATTTT. This codes for CASSRPLAGGADTQYF. This chain joins TRBV4-1 and TRBJ2-3; 13 positions match TRBD2. This CDR3 comprises 16 residues. The germline CDR1 and CDR2 sequences are MGHRA and YSYEKL. Germline trimming cut 4 bases from V and 6 bases from J; bases unmatched to any gene: 7.

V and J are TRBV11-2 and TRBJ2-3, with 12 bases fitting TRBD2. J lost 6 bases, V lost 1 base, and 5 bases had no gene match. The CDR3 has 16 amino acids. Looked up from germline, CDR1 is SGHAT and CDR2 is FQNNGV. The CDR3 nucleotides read TGTGCCAGCAGCTTAGTGCCTAGCGGGGGGGCCGATACGCAGTATTTT. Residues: CASSLVPSGGADTQYF.

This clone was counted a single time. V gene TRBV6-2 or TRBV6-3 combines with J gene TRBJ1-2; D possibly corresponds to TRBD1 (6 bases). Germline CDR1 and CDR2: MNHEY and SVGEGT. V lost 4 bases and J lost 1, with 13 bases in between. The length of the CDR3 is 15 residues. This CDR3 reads CASSWNRDYNYGYTF. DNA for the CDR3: TGTGCCAGCAGTTGGAACAGGGACTATAACTATGGCTACACCTTC.

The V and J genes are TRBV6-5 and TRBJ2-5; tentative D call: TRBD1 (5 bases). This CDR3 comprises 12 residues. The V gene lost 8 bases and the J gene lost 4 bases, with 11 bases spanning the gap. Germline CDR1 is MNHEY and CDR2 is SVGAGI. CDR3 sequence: CASGRAGETQYF. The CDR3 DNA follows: TGTGCCAGCGGCAGGGCCGGAGAGACCCAGTACTTC.

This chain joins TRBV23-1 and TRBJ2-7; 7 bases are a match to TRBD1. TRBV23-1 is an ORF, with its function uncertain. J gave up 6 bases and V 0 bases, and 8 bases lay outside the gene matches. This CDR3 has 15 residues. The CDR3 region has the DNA TGCGCCAGCAGTCAATCACTGACAGGGCAGCGCGAGCAGTACTTC. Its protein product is CASSQSLTGQREQYF.

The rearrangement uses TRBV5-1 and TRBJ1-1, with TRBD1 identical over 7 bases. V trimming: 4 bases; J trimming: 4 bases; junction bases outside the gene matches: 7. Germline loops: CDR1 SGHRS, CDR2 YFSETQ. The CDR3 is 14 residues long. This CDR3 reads CASSRQGQGTEAFF. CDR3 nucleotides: TGCGCCAGCAGCCGACAGGGCCAGGGCACTGAAGCTTTCTTT.

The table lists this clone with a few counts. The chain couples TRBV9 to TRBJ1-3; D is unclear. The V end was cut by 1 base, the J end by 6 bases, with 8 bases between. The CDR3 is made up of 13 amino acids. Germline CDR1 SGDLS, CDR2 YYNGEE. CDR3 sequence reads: CASSVTRENTIYF. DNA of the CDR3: TGTGCCAGCAGCGTAACTCGGGAAAACACCATATATTTT.